The 10 T cell receptor beta chains reported below all come from one sample, sequenced in a study of regulatory T cells in long-lasting Graves disease. Arm-PCR of CDR3 regions with iRepertoire HTBI primers generated TCR beta libraries. TCRdb itself ran the multiplex PCR reads through MiXCR, one entry per CDR3 protein. The sample records 200,000 to 250,000 distinct CDR3 sequences, 20% to 25% being singletons. The time point here: newly diagnosed GD, antithyroid drugs for less than 3 months. The authors made the TCR library using RNA they extracted from PBMCs. The sample in question was peripheral blood mononuclear cells (PBMCs), obtained at new diagnosis, from a patient treated with antithyroid drugs. These TCRs come from a female donor with Graves disease.

CDR3 protein: CASEITLGRGNTEAFF. The DNA for the CDR3 is TGTGCCAGCGAGATAACTCTGGGGCGGGGGAACACTGAAGCTTTCTTT. The chain recombines TRBV19 with TRBJ1-1; D may be TRBD1 (5 bases). Deletions cut 9 bases from V and 1 base from J, with 21 bases between. This CDR3 is 16 amino acids long. The germline V gene encodes CDR1 LNHDA and CDR2 SQIVND (reference sequence).

This clonotype was counted many times. The V gene is TRBV7-9, the J gene TRBJ2-7, with D perhaps being TRBD1 or TRBD2 (6 bases each). Germline V CDR1 and CDR2: SEHNR, FQNEAQ (reference sequence). The CDR3 length is 16 residues. V gave up 1 base and J gave up 4 bases, with 17 bases separating them. The CDR3 loop is CASSLEGGRDTYEQYF. CDR3 bases: TGTGCCAGCAGCTTAGAGGGGGGCCGGGACACTTACGAGCAGTACTTC.

Concerning this clonotype itself: A read error is possible here, since a much larger clone lies one base away. The chain joins TRBV28 to TRBJ1-2, with 7 bases matching TRBD1. CDR1 is MDHEN and CDR2 is SYDVKM in the germline V gene. This CDR3 contains 14 residues. In DNA form, the CDR3 reads TGTGCCAGCAGTTCATCCGGGACAGACTATGACTACACCTTC. Translating it yields CASSSSGTDYDYTF.

The chain has TRBV4-1 and TRBJ1-2; TRBD1 aligns across 10 bases. CDR1 and CDR2 (germline): MGHRA, YSYEKL. The CDR3 contains 16 residues. J lost 7 bases, V lost 0 bases, and 8 bases had no gene match. The CDR3 is CASSQDQDRGGGGYTF. CDR3 nucleotides: TGCGCCAGCAGCCAAGATCAGGACAGGGGGGGAGGTGGCTACACCTTC.

This clonotype was observed at least ten times. The gene calls are TRBV12-3 or TRBV12-4 and TRBJ1-1; D gene uncertain. Trimming took off 3 bases at V and 5 bases at J, with 10 bases between the two ends. This CDR3 comprises 13 residues. CDR3 amino acids: CASSFTQETEAFF. In nucleotides, the CDR3 is TGTGCCAGCAGTTTCACGCAGGAGACTGAAGCTTTCTTT.

This clonotype was observed many times. This chain links TRBV27 with TRBJ2-7; 9 bases are shared with TRBD1. CDR3 length equals 15 residues. J was trimmed by 4 bases and V by 8 bases; bases with no gene match: 12. Germline assignment: CDR1 MNHEY and CDR2 SMNVEV (reference sequence). The CDR3 here is CASGPGTGRWYEQYF. The CDR3 DNA sequence: TGTGCCAGCGGGCCCGGGACAGGGAGGTGGTACGAGCAGTACTTC.

This clonotype was seen a few times. This chain links TRBV29-1 with TRBJ2-5; D remains ambiguous. The V end was cut by 3 bases, the J end by 5 bases, with 13 bases between. The CDR3 covers 13 residues. Germline CDR1 and CDR2: SQVTM and ANQGSEA. CDR3 in amino acids: CSVEASLGETQYF. The DNA for the CDR3 is TGCAGCGTTGAGGCCTCACTGGGGGAGACCCAGTACTTC.

This clonotype was observed many times. The V and J genes are TRBV24-1 and TRBJ1-5, with D hard to call. Germline V lookup: CDR1 KGHDR, CDR2 SFDVKD. The CDR3 sequence is 15 residues long. V was shortened by 7 bases and J by 4 bases, with 16 bases between the two germline ends. Here the CDR3 reads CATSGEGEGNQPQHF. For the CDR3, the DNA is TGTGCCACCAGCGGTGAAGGAGAGGGTAATCAGCCCCAGCATTTT.

This clonotype was counted at least ten times. DNA for the CDR3: TGTGCCAGCAGCTTAGGCCTGACTAACGAGCAGTACTTC. Encoded protein: CASSLGLTNEQYF. The chain links TRBV7-8 to TRBJ2-7, with D possibly TRBD2 on 5 matching bases. Trimming took off 1 base at V and 5 bases at J, with 9 bases between the two ends. The germline V gene encodes CDR1 SGHVS and CDR2 FQNEAQ. The CDR3 is 13 residues long.

This clonotype was recorded many times. This chain connects TRBV19 to TRBJ1-1, with 8 bases fitting TRBD1. Trimming at V came to 4 bases and at J to 5 bases, leaving 6 bases not matched to a gene. The CDR3 runs to 14 residues. Germline V gene data show CDR1 as LNHDA and CDR2 as SQIVND (reference sequence). The DNA for the CDR3 is TGTGCCAGTAGTACCGGACAGGGAAGGACTGAAGCTTTCTTT. This encodes CASSTGQGRTEAFF.